One sample yielded the 17 T cell receptor beta chains listed below, sequenced in a study of blood T cell repertoires in COVID-19. Measured with immunoSEQ multiplex PCR; TCRdb has only the in-frame clones, and not every one. This repertoire shows nearly 200,000 clones, 80% to 85% found once; its top ten account for around 7.5%. Sequenced input: PBMCs or T cells enriched from blood (not recorded which). The receptors come from a man in his forties who had recovered from COVID-19.

This clone has a single count. The rearrangement uses TRBV30 and TRBJ1-2; TRBD1 is a possible D gene (6 bases). CDR1 and CDR2 (germline): GTSNPN, SVGIG (reference sequence). This CDR3 has 12 residues. V gave up 8 bases and J gave up 8 bases, with 18 bases separating them. The CDR3 sequence: CASGLGAMGYTF. The DNA of the CDR3 is TGTGCCAGCGGCTTGGGGGCTATGGGCTACACCTTC.

This chain connects TRBV7-8 to TRBJ1-4, with D uncertain. V lost 1 base and J 12 bases, leaving 18 bases between the germline ends. The V gene's germline CDR1 is SGHVS and CDR2 FQNEAQ. The CDR3 covers 15 residues. CDR3 loop: CASSLVRSLAMELFF. The CDR3 nucleotides read TGTGCCAGCAGCTTAGTCAGGTCCCTGGCGATGGAACTGTTTTTT.

This sequence joins TRBV7-2 and TRBJ2-3; a possible D gene is TRBD1 (5 bases). Trimming took off 1 base at V and 5 bases at J, with 19 bases between the two ends. From germline, CDR1 is SGHTA and CDR2 FQGNSA. The CDR3 has 17 residues. In DNA, the CDR3 is TGTGCCAGCAGCTTAGGCCCCTTTGAAAGGGGCGGAGATACGCAGTATTTT. Translating it yields CASSLGPFERGGDTQYF.

The genes are TRBV7-2 and TRBJ1-1; 7 bases agree with TRBD1. CDR1 and CDR2 (germline): SGHTA, FQGNSA. After removal of 1 base from V and 5 bases from J, the junction contained 7 bases not matched to a gene. The CDR3 runs 15 residues. This chain's CDR3 is CASSLEVTGRTEAFF. The CDR3 nucleotides read TGTGCCAGCAGCTTAGAGGTGACAGGGCGGACTGAAGCTTTCTTT.

This chain links TRBV9 with TRBJ2-3; the D gene is possibly TRBD2 (7 bases). The CDR3 runs to 19 residues. Trimming removed 2 bases at V and 6 bases at J, with 28 bases between. The germline CDR1 and CDR2 sequences are SGDLS and YYNGEE. The CDR3 region is CASSVHPLFLGGPGDTQYF. Written as DNA, the CDR3 is TGTGCCAGCAGCGTCCACCCCCTATTTTTGGGGGGGCCAGGGGATACGCAGTATTTT.

The chain carries TRBV15 and TRBJ1-5, with D unresolved. Germline V CDR1 and CDR2: LNHNV, YYDKDF (reference sequence). The length of the CDR3 is 15 residues. The V gene lost 1 base and the J gene lost 0 bases, with 7 bases spanning the gap. This CDR3 is CATSRGENSNQPQHF. The CDR3 DNA reads as TGTGCCACCAGCAGAGGCGAGAATAGCAATCAGCCCCAGCATTTT.

This clone was seen once. The chain recombines TRBV30 with TRBJ1-2, with TRBD1 matching 7 bases. J gave up 0 bases and V 2 bases, and 3 bases lay outside the gene matches. The CDR3 covers 14 residues. Germline V gives CDR1 GTSNPN, CDR2 SVGIG (reference sequence). CDR3 residues: CAWSRTGTNYGYTF. The CDR3 DNA is TGTGCCTGGAGTAGGACAGGAACTAACTATGGCTACACCTTC. Looking up the rest from reference TRBV30 and TRBJ1-2 gives the full variable domain: SQTIHQWPATLVQPVGSPLSLECTVEGTSNPNLYWYRQAAGRGLQLLFYSVGIGQISSEVPQNLSASRPQDRQFILSSKKLLLSDSGFYLCAWSRTGTNYGYTFGSGTRLTVV.

On this clone itself: One end of the junction is discordant with germline, which a read error may explain. This sequence joins TRBV2 and TRBJ1-2; 8 positions agree with TRBD1. CDR3 length: 14 amino acids. The germline gives CDR1 SNHLY, CDR2 FYNNEI. The CDR3 nucleotides are TGTGCCAGCAGGGAAGGACAGGGAACCCTTGGCTACACCTTC. As protein: CASREGQGTLGYTF.

Concerning this clone itself: The limits of the CDR3 on the DNA are not certain, so only TCRdb's listed CDR3 is given. The CDR3 is CASSSRRGLETPYIF. The chain couples TRBV7-9 to TRBJ1-3. CDR1 SEHNR and CDR2 FQNEAQ come from the germline V gene (reference sequence). The CDR3 spans 15 amino acids, including both terminal residues.

CDR3 coding DNA: TGTGCCACAAGAACCTCCAGGGGGTTCGGATATGGCTACACCTTC. Translation gives CATRTSRGFGYGYTF. The rearrangement links TRBV6-5 to TRBJ1-2, with 7 nucleotides matching TRBD1. The junction had 16 bases not matched to a gene; V was cut back by 10 bases and J by 5 bases. This CDR3 is built from 15 residues. The germline V gene has CDR1 MNHEY and CDR2 SVGAGI.

The chain has TRBV10-3 and TRBJ2-7, with 7 positions matching TRBD1. Trimming cost V 5 bases and J 0 bases; bases outside gene matches: 1. The germline CDR1 and CDR2 sequences are ENHRY and SYGVKD. This CDR3 has 13 residues. The CDR3 region has the DNA TGTGCCATCAGTAGGGACAGCTCCTACGAGCAGTACTTC. It yields the protein CAISRDSSYEQYF.

This chain joins TRBV5-6 and TRBJ1-5; 7 bases are shared with TRBD1. J was trimmed by 0 bases and V by 2 bases; bases with no gene match: 8. From germline, CDR1 is SGHDT and CDR2 YYEEEE. This CDR3 is 17 amino acids long. CDR3 nucleotides: TGTGCCAGCAGCTTTACCGGGACAGTCATTAGCAATCAGCCCCAGCATTTT. It translates to CASSFTGTVISNQPQHF.

The rearrangement joins TRBV5-4 to TRBJ1-1; perhaps TRBD1 as D (6 bases). The germline gives CDR1 SGHNT, CDR2 YYREEE (reference sequence). V was shortened by 4 bases and J by 1 base, with 11 bases between the two germline ends. This CDR3 comprises 14 residues. For the CDR3, the DNA is TGTGCCAGCAGCGCGATACAGGGGAACACTGAAGCTTTCTTT. Translation gives CASSAIQGNTEAFF.

This clone has only a few counts. The chain links TRBV7-8 to TRBJ1-2; D is possibly TRBD1 (5 bases). The CDR3 has 15 residues. Germline lookup yields CDR1 SGHVS and CDR2 FQNEAQ. The germline V and J ends were trimmed by 2 bases and 4 bases, with 14 bases remaining between them. The CDR3, as DNA: TGTGCCAGCAGCTTATCTCCCCGGGGGACCTATGGCTACACCTTC. Encoded protein: CASSLSPRGTYGYTF.

The rearrangement joins TRBV10-3 to TRBJ1-4; unclear D gene. Trimming cost V 4 bases and J 3 bases, with 6 bases left between them. The CDR3 runs to 13 residues. In germline, CDR1 is ENHRY, CDR2 SYGVKD. The chain's CDR3 is CAISAGANEKLFF. Here the CDR3 DNA reads TGTGCCATCAGTGCCGGGGCTAATGAAAAACTGTTTTTT.

This clone was seen only once. Additional DNA sequences in this sample encode the identical CDR3. V is TRBV7-8 and J is TRBJ1-5; unclear D gene. The ends were cut back, 1 base at V and 4 bases at J, with 8 bases in the middle. The CDR3 totals 14 residues. CDR1 and CDR2 (germline): SGHVS, FQNEAQ. The CDR3 loop reads CASSLGARNQPQHF. In nucleotides, the CDR3 is TGTGCCAGCAGCTTAGGGGCCCGGAATCAGCCCCAGCATTTT.

The V and J genes are TRBV7-9 and TRBJ2-1; D possibly corresponds to TRBD1 (5 bases). The V end was cut by 4 bases, the J end by 0 bases, with 13 bases between. Germline assignment: CDR1 SEHNR and CDR2 FQNEAQ (reference sequence). There are 16 residues in the CDR3. CDR3 bases: TGTGCCAGCAGCTATACGACAGCGAACTCCTACAATGAGCAGTTCTTC. Encoded protein: CASSYTTANSYNEQFF.